The 16 T cell receptor beta chains below all came from one sample that was sequenced in a study of T cell repertoires in cytomegalovirus infection. TCRdb re-derived calls from the reads in MiXCR, one entry per CDR3 protein. The table includes nearly 650,000 distinct CDR3 sequences, more than 20% detected once. Sequencing was done on a sample of CD8+ T cells from PBMCs. These receptors all stem from a human donor in good health (CMV status not recorded). Some clones in this sample may be carry-over from other donors' samples.

This clonotype was found once. CDR3 in amino acids: CAISEIEDPYEQYF. CDR3 nucleotides: TGTGCCATCAGTGAAATAGAGGATCCCTACGAGCAGTACTTC. V gene TRBV10-3 combines with J gene TRBJ2-7, with D unresolved. V lost 3 bases to trimming and J lost 2 bases, with 11 bases between them. Germline lookup yields CDR1 ENHRY and CDR2 SYGVKD. The CDR3 is 14 residues long.

This clonotype was recorded a few times. The chain combines TRBV7-6 with TRBJ1-6; D is ambiguous. Germline-derived CDR1 and CDR2 are SGHVS and FNYEAQ. V was trimmed by 1 base and J by 7 bases, leaving 8 bases between them. CDR3 length equals 14 residues. In DNA, the CDR3 is TGTGCCAGCAGCTTAGACGGAGGAAATTCACCCCTCCACTTT. Protein product: CASSLDGGNSPLHF.

The gene calls are TRBV28 and TRBJ2-1; 11 bases are a match to TRBD1. CDR1 is MDHEN and CDR2 is SYDVKM in the germline V gene. The CDR3 consists of 14 residues. After removal of 8 bases from V and 8 bases from J, the junction contained 8 bases not matched to a gene. The chain's CDR3 is CASSRDRGIDEQFF. For the CDR3, the DNA is TGTGCCAGCTCGAGGGACAGGGGGATCGATGAGCAGTTCTTC. Supplemented by reference TRBV28 and TRBJ2-1, the full variable domain reads DVKVTQSSRYLVKRTGEKVFLECVQDMDHENMFWYRQDPGLGLRLIYFSYDVKMKEKGDIPEGYSVSREKKERFSLILESASTNQTSMYLCASSRDRGIDEQFFGPGTRLTVL.

This clonotype was seen repeatedly, ten times or more. V usage is TRBV6-1 and J usage is TRBJ2-1; D unresolved. The CDR3 is 16 residues long. Germline V gives CDR1 MNHNS, CDR2 SASEGT. V was cut by 0 bases and J by 2 bases, with 11 bases left in between. CDR3 DNA: TGTGCCAGCAGTGAAGCGTCCTATGGGGCCTACAATGAGCAGTTCTTC. Translation gives CASSEASYGAYNEQFF.

The chain recombines TRBV6-5 with TRBJ1-5, with D maybe TRBD1 (6 bases). Per the germline V gene, CDR1 is MNHEY and CDR2 is SVGAGI. Trimming took off 6 bases at V and 0 bases at J, with 15 bases between the two ends. The CDR3 loop spans 16 amino acids. CDR3 amino acids: CASSPRYRDSNQPQHF. In DNA form, the CDR3 reads TGTGCCAGCAGCCCGCGGTACAGGGATAGCAATCAGCCCCAGCATTTT.

In this sample, this clonotype turned up a few times. The chain recombines TRBV19 with TRBJ2-7, with 7 bases identical to TRBD1. Germline assignment: CDR1 LNHDA and CDR2 SQIVND (reference sequence). After removal of 5 bases from V and 3 bases from J, the junction contained 10 bases not matched to a gene. CDR3 length: 15 amino acids. CDR3 protein: CASSFTAGTVYEQYF. CDR3 DNA: TGTGCCAGTAGTTTCACCGCCGGGACAGTCTACGAGCAGTACTTC.

This clonotype was counted a few times. This sequence joins TRBV29-1 and TRBJ1-2; D gene ambiguous. This CDR3 has 12 amino acids. Per germline, CDR1 SQVTM and CDR2 ANQGSEA. Trimming left V 5 bases short and J 4 bases short, with 11 bases between. For the CDR3, the DNA is TGCAGCGTTCTAGAAACCGCCTATGGCTACACCTTC. This gives the protein CSVLETAYGYTF. The variable domain in full, with the rest retrieved from reference TRBV29-1 and TRBJ1-2, is SAVISQKPSRDICQRGTSLTIQCQVDSQVTMMFWYRQQPGQSLTLIATANQGSEATYESGFVIDKFPISRPNLTFSTLTVSNMSPEDSSIYLCSVLETAYGYTFGSGTRLTVV.

This clonotype is a singleton in its sample. One end of the junction fails to match germline, which may point to a read error. This chain uses TRBV12-5 with TRBJ1-1; D perhaps matches TRBD1 (6 bases). Germline lookup yields CDR1 LGHNT and CDR2 FRNRAP. The CDR3 runs to 13 residues. As DNA, the CDR3 is TGTGCTAGTGCCCCGACTAACAGGGCCGAAGCTTACTTT. It is translated as CASAPTNRAEAYF.

In its sample, this clonotype was seen many times. The V call is TRBV7-9, the J call TRBJ2-1, with 8 bases fitting TRBD2. The J segment lost 4 bases and the V segment lost 4 bases, leaving 6 bases of the junction unmatched. This CDR3 contains 15 residues. The V gene's germline CDR1 is SEHNR and CDR2 FQNEAQ (reference sequence). DNA for the CDR3: TGTGCCAGCAGCTCGGGAGGGGGATATTACAATGAGCAGTTCTTC. Translating it yields CASSSGGGYYNEQFF.

This clonotype was seen at least ten times. This sequence joins TRBV7-9 and TRBJ1-2, with TRBD1 matching over 11 bases. V dropped 4 bases and J dropped 2; count of bases not matched to a gene: 18. CDR3 length: 20 amino acids. From germline, CDR1 is SEHNR and CDR2 FQNEAQ (reference sequence). DNA for the CDR3: TGTGCCAGCAGCTCTACTGGTCCAGGCGGGACAGGGGGTCTGAACTATGGCTACACCTTC. Protein product: CASSSTGPGGTGGLNYGYTF.

The chain combines TRBV20-1 with TRBJ2-3; 12 nucleotides match TRBD2. This CDR3 has 15 residues. V dropped 4 bases and J dropped 7; count of bases not matched to a gene: 9. The germline CDR1 and CDR2 sequences are DFQATT and SNEGSKA (reference sequence). CDR3 sequence reads: CSAKGLAGTFHTQYF. CDR3 nucleotide sequence: TGCAGTGCTAAAGGACTAGCGGGGACTTTTCATACGCAGTATTTT.

This clonotype was recorded at least ten times. J is TRBJ1-2 and V is TRBV7-6, with 7 bases lining up with TRBD1. V lost 5 bases and J lost 3; bases outside the gene matches: 9. The CDR3 runs 15 residues. CDR1 and CDR2 (germline): SGHVS, FNYEAQ. Written as DNA, the CDR3 is TGTGCCAGCAGCGGGGGACAGTCATCCGACTATGGCTACACCTTC. This translates into CASSGGQSSDYGYTF.

This clonotype occurred many times. This sequence joins TRBV7-8 and TRBJ2-5, with D hard to call. Per the germline V gene, CDR1 is SGHVS and CDR2 is FQNEAQ. The CDR3 spans 17 residues. Trimming removed 5 bases at V and 4 bases at J, with 23 bases between. CDR3 region: CASSLPVGRESLETQYF. In nucleotides, the CDR3 is TGTGCCAGCAGCCTCCCGGTGGGCAGAGAAAGTTTAGAGACCCAGTACTTC.

This clonotype has a count of ten or more. The rearrangement links TRBV7-2 to TRBJ2-6, with D possibly TRBD2 on 6 matching bases. The CDR3 spans 19 residues. Germline assignment: CDR1 SGHTA and CDR2 FQGNSA. Trimming shortened V by 1 base and J by 0 bases, and 16 bases separated the two germline ends. This CDR3 reads CASSLVSGGDSSGANVLTF. Written as DNA, the CDR3 is TGTGCCAGCAGCTTAGTGTCAGGCGGGGATAGCTCTGGGGCCAACGTCCTGACTTTC.

The table lists this clonotype with a count of one. V is TRBV14 and J is TRBJ2-6; D uncertain. Trimming removed 2 bases at V and 0 bases at J, with 11 bases between. The CDR3 sequence is 17 residues long. In germline, CDR1 is SGHDN, CDR2 FVKESK. Here the CDR3 DNA reads TGTGCCAGCAGCCAAACTATCCGAAGCTCTGGGGCCAACGTCCTGACTTTC. Translating it yields CASSQTIRSSGANVLTF. The whole variable domain, filled in from reference TRBV14 and TRBJ2-6, reads EAGVTQFPSHSVIEKGQTVTLRCDPISGHDNLYWYRRVMGKEIKFLLHFVKESKQDESGMPNNRFLAERTGGTYSTLKVQPAELEDSGVYFCASSQTIRSSGANVLTFGAGSRLTVL.

In its sample, this clonotype was seen a few times. The rearrangement links TRBV7-9 to TRBJ2-3; the D gene is possibly TRBD2 (6 bases). CDR3 length: 16 residues. The germline V gene encodes CDR1 SEHNR and CDR2 FQNEAQ (reference sequence). V was pared by 1 base and J by 4 bases, with 15 bases between. The CDR3 sequence is CASSLVPGGRADTQYF. CDR3 nucleotides: TGTGCCAGCAGCTTAGTCCCCGGGGGACGCGCAGATACGCAGTATTTT.